The entry that follows covers one T cell receptor beta chain sequence. Its antigen remains unidentified. Germline values: CDR1 MDHEN, CDR2 SYDVKM. The V gene lost 7 bases and the J gene lost 2 bases, with 15 bases spanning the gap. This CDR3 spans 14 amino acids. The data belong to a study of beta chain features in type 1 diabetes. General study points: Among patients with Type 1 diabetes, TCRB CDR3s were moderately but significantly shorter in every one of the four CD4+ subsets.

The isolated RNA, all of it, was reverse transcribed, so expressed TCRB transcripts were what got sequenced. Using immunoSEQ multiplex PCR, the repertoire was profiled, and TCRdb retains in-frame clones only, with some absent. The profile shows 300,000 or so clones, 7% to 9% of them singletons. The sequenced material came from central memory CD4+ T cells from blood. The TCR was taken from a woman under 30 in good health. The chain employs TRBV28 and TRBJ2-7, with a tentative D call TRBD1 (7 bases). For the CDR3, the DNA is TGTGCCAGCACAACGACAGGGAGGACCTACGAGCAGTACTTC. It yields the protein CASTTTGRTYEQYF.